The 4 T cell receptor beta chains below were found in one sample sequenced in a study of tumor and adjacent non-tumor tissue in lung cancer. TCRbeta libraries were built with three rounds of nested PCR, modified from ARM-PCR. In TCRdb, the multiplex PCR reads were re-called with MiXCR into one record per CDR3 protein. This repertoire shows approximately 120,000 distinct CDR3 sequences, about 75% found once; its top ten account for about 40%. This sample's RNA came from whole unsorted tissue. Sequencing was carried out using lung tumor tissue. These TCRs come from a woman aged 60-75 years with non-small cell lung cancer.

This clonotype has only a few counts. One base away lies a much larger clone, so this may be a sequencing read error. The chain joins TRBV20-1 to TRBJ1-5; D gene uncertain. Trimming cost V 0 bases and J 11 bases, with 14 bases left between them. This CDR3 is 13 amino acids long. CDR1 and CDR2 (germline): DFQATT, SNEGSKA (reference sequence). The DNA for the CDR3 is TGCAGTGCTAGAGATCCGGGTGGGCAGTCCCAGCATTTT. Translated: CSARDPGGQSQHF.

For this clonotype: The junction departs from the called germline gene at one end, perhaps through a read error. The V call is TRBV6-1, the J call TRBJ2-1, with no clear D. The DNA end is more similar to TRBJ2-7, so the J call may be wrong. Germline V gene data show CDR1 as MNHNS and CDR2 as SASEGT. CDR3 length equals 11 residues. As DNA, the CDR3 is TGTGCTAGCACCACATTAGAGGAGCAGTACTTC. Its protein product is CASTTLEEQYF.

Concerning this clonotype: The conserved phenylalanine or tryptophan normally closing the CDR3 is absent here, so this likely arose from a read error. The chain couples TRBV11-2 to TRBJ2-7; 8 nucleotides align to TRBD1. Germline CDR1 reads SGHAT; CDR2 reads FQNNGV. The length of the CDR3 is 13 residues. V shed 7 bases and J 7 bases; nucleotides not matched to a gene: 9. CDR3 residues: CASILDRVGEQYC. Written as DNA, the CDR3 is TGTGCCAGCATCTTGGACAGGGTGGGGGAGCAGTACTGT.

On this clonotype itself: The junction shows a germline mismatch at one end, possibly a read error. The rearrangement joins TRBV4-2 to TRBJ2-5, with 8 positions matching TRBD1. The CDR3 loop spans 15 amino acids. In germline, CDR1 is LGHNA, CDR2 YNFKEQ. CDR3 protein: CASSPRQGREDTRYF. The CDR3 coding sequence is TGTGCCAGCAGCCCCCGACAGGGGCGGGAAGATACCCGGTACTTC.